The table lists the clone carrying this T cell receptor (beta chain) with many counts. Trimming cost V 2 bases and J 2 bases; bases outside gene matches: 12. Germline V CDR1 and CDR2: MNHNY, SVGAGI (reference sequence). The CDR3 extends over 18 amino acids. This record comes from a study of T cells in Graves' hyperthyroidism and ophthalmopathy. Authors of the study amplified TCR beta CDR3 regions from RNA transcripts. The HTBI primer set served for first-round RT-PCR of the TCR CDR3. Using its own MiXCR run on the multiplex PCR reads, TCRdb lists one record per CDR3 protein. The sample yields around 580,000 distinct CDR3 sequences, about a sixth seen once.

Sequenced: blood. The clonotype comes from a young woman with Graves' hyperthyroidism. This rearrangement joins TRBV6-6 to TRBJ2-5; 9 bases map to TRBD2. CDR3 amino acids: CASSYTGLATGGQETQYF. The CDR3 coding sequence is TGTGCCAGCAGTTACACGGGACTAGCAACCGGAGGGCAAGAGACCCAGTACTTC.